These 30 T cell receptor beta chains originate from one sample sequenced in a study of memory CD4+ T cells and cytomegalovirus serostatus. Repertoires were generated with immunoSEQ multiplex PCR, while TCRdb's copy carries only in-frame clones and drops some. This sample has approximately 74,000 clones, with around 76% found just once. The sort gate was single viable CD3+CD4+CD8-CD45RO+ cells for memory CD4+ T cells. The sequenced material came from memory CD4+ T cells from blood. Receptors originate from an adult in good health and CMV-seropositive.

A few counts support this clone. The J gene is TRBJ1-1, the V gene TRBV5-6; D remains ambiguous. Germline CDR1 SGHDT, CDR2 YYEEEE. Trimming shortened V by 1 base and J by 2 bases, and 15 bases separated the two germline ends. The CDR3 sequence is 16 residues long. The CDR3 region is CASSLYVVLGNTEAFF. CDR3 DNA sequence: TGTGCCAGCAGCTTGTATGTTGTTTTGGGAAACACTGAAGCTTTCTTT.

This rearrangement joins TRBV5-1 to TRBJ1-4, with D uncertain. Trimming cost V 0 bases and J 0 bases, with 3 bases left between them. Per the germline V gene, CDR1 is SGHRS and CDR2 is YFSETQ. The CDR3 is made up of 14 amino acids. The DNA for the CDR3 is TGCGCCAGCAGCTTGGGTGCAACTAATGAAAAACTGTTTTTT. Protein product: CASSLGATNEKLFF.

The gene calls are TRBV5-1 and TRBJ1-1; no clear D gene. Germline CDR1 SGHRS, CDR2 YFSETQ. There are 15 residues in the CDR3. Trimming stripped 5 bases from V and 4 bases from J, with 18 bases between. Here the CDR3 DNA reads TGCGCCAGCAGGGAACTCGGGGTAGGGCCCACTGAAGCTTTCTTT. It yields the protein CASRELGVGPTEAFF.

This clone has a single count. The chain links TRBV5-1 to TRBJ2-2; D unresolved. This CDR3 has 17 amino acids. Germline V lookup: CDR1 SGHRS, CDR2 YFSETQ. V shed 4 bases and J shed 0 bases, with 16 bases lying between them. Written as DNA, the CDR3 is TGCGCCAGCAGCCCGCTAGGACCGCCGACGAACACCGGGGAGCTGTTTTTT. Translating gives CASSPLGPPTNTGELFF.

V usage is TRBV30 and J usage is TRBJ1-3; D perhaps matches TRBD1 (6 bases). The CDR3 totals 13 residues. The V and J ends lost 4 bases and 4 bases respectively, with 11 bases between them. Germline CDR1 and CDR2: GTSNPN and SVGIG (reference sequence). The CDR3 protein is CAWIGTSGNTIYF. The CDR3 DNA sequence: TGTGCCTGGATCGGGACATCAGGAAACACCATATATTTT.

The chain joins TRBV6-1 to TRBJ1-5; D remains unclear. Germline CDR1 is MNHNS and CDR2 is SASEGT. The V gene lost 4 bases and the J gene lost 7 bases, with 8 bases spanning the gap. This CDR3 has 12 amino acids. The CDR3 coding sequence is TGTGCCAGCAGTGTTGGGGAACAGCCCCAGCATTTT. This encodes CASSVGEQPQHF.

The chain combines TRBV6-1 with TRBJ1-1, with D possibly TRBD1 on 6 matching bases. Germline V gene lookup returns CDR1 MNHNS and CDR2 SASEGT. The CDR3 is 13 amino acids. Trimming shortened V by 5 bases and J by 7 bases, and 14 bases separated the two germline ends. DNA of the CDR3: TGTGCCAGCAGTAGACAGGAGGCCCTTGAAGCTTTCTTT. This gives the protein CASSRQEALEAFF.

The gene calls are TRBV27 and TRBJ2-7; D is uncertain. Trimming took 3 bases from V and 1 from J, leaving 10 bases between them. CDR1 and CDR2 (germline): MNHEY, SMNVEV (reference sequence). The CDR3 runs 14 residues. The chain's CDR3 is CASSLVGQSYEQYF. The DNA of the CDR3 is TGTGCCAGCAGTTTGGTAGGGCAGTCCTACGAGCAGTACTTC.

Note on this clone: Other DNA sequences in the sample encode the same CDR3. The V call is TRBV28, the J call TRBJ2-7, with 10 bases that match TRBD2. V lost 8 bases to trimming and J lost 0 bases; unmatched junction nucleotides: 4. There are 14 residues in the CDR3. Looked up from germline, CDR1 is MDHEN and CDR2 is SYDVKM. DNA of the CDR3: TGTGCCAGCTCCTTAGCGGGGGGCTCCTACGAGCAGTACTTC. It specifies CASSLAGGSYEQYF. The full variable domain, its missing parts supplied by reference TRBV28 and TRBJ2-7, is DVKVTQSSRYLVKRTGEKVFLECVQDMDHENMFWYRQDPGLGLRLIYFSYDVKMKEKGDIPEGYSVSREKKERFSLILESASTNQTSMYLCASSLAGGSYEQYFGPGTRLTVT.

Here the CDR3 reads CASSLRQGGMNTEAFF. DNA of the CDR3: TGTGCCAGCTCACTCCGACAGGGGGGAATGAACACTGAAGCTTTCTTT. The V and J genes are TRBV18 and TRBJ1-1; 9 nucleotides align to TRBD1. The V segment lost 4 bases and the J segment 0 bases; nucleotides outside the gene matches: 6. The germline CDR1 and CDR2 sequences are KGHSH and LQKENI. The CDR3 extends over 16 amino acids.

In its sample, this clone was seen once. Here the CDR3 reads CASSPDGPTIYF. CDR3 in DNA: TGTGCCAGCAGCCCGGACGGGCCCACCATATATTTT. The V call is TRBV7-2, the J call TRBJ1-3; D unclear. Trimming shortened V by 5 bases and J by 9 bases, and 11 bases separated the two germline ends. Looked up from germline, CDR1 is SGHTA and CDR2 is FQGNSA. This CDR3 contains 12 residues.

The rearrangement links TRBV7-2 to TRBJ2-3, with TRBD2 identical over 9 bases. V was clipped by 5 bases and J by 4 bases; unmatched bases: 7. The V gene's germline CDR1 is SGHTA and CDR2 FQGNSA. This CDR3 is built from 15 residues. CDR3 amino acids: CASSLGREGPDTQYF. Here the CDR3 DNA reads TGTGCCAGCAGCCTGGGGCGGGAGGGTCCAGATACGCAGTATTTT.

The genes are TRBV11-2 and TRBJ2-5; no definite D call. This CDR3 comprises 14 residues. V gave up 0 bases and J gave up 6 bases, with 11 bases separating them. Germline CDR1 SGHAT, CDR2 FQNNGV. The CDR3 coding sequence is TGTGCCAGCAGCTTAGAATTAGGGCATAAGACCCAGTACTTC. It yields the protein CASSLELGHKTQYF.

The V and J genes are TRBV5-1 and TRBJ1-1; TRBD1 matches at 9 bases. After removal of 2 bases from V and 6 bases from J, the junction contained 8 bases not matched to a gene. The CDR3 runs 15 residues. Germline V lookup: CDR1 SGHRS, CDR2 YFSETQ. The CDR3 DNA sequence: TGCGCCAGCAGCTTTACAGGGGGCAAGGGGGCTGAAGCTTTCTTT. Translated: CASSFTGGKGAEAFF. The full variable domain, with the rest looked up from reference TRBV5-1 and TRBJ1-1, is KAGVTQTPRYLIKTRGQQVTLSCSPISGHRSVSWYQQTPGQGLQFLFEYFSETQRNKGNFPGRFSGRQFSNSRSEMNVSTLELGDSALYLCASSFTGGKGAEAFFGQGTRLTVV.

The chain has TRBV9 and TRBJ2-5; 7 nucleotides agree with TRBD1. V dropped 0 bases and J dropped 2; count of bases not matched to a gene: 4. The CDR3 runs 15 residues. Germline CDR1 SGDLS, CDR2 YYNGEE. The CDR3 DNA reads TGTGCCAGCAGCGTAGCGGCAGGGGGTCAAGAGACCCAGTACTTC. This codes for CASSVAAGGQETQYF.

The rearrangement uses TRBV28 and TRBJ2-7; 9 bases fit TRBD1. This CDR3 has 13 amino acids. Germline-derived CDR1 and CDR2 are MDHEN and SYDVKM. V was pared by 8 bases and J by 3 bases, with 5 bases of the junction left unmatched. For the CDR3, the DNA is TGTGCCAGCGGGACAGGGAGGGACTACGAGCAGTACTTC. This translates into CASGTGRDYEQYF. The entire variable domain, with the rest obtained from reference TRBV28 and TRBJ2-7, is as follows: DVKVTQSSRYLVKRTGEKVFLECVQDMDHENMFWYRQDPGLGLRLIYFSYDVKMKEKGDIPEGYSVSREKKERFSLILESASTNQTSMYLCASGTGRDYEQYFGPGTRLTVT.

This chain uses TRBV7-2 with TRBJ2-2; D possibly matches TRBD1 or TRBD2 (6 bases each). V gave up 1 base and J gave up 5 bases, with 14 bases separating them. The CDR3 runs 16 residues. Germline-derived CDR1 and CDR2 are SGHTA and FQGNSA. The CDR3 here is CASSLVWGAGTGELFF. Written as DNA, the CDR3 is TGTGCCAGCAGCTTAGTTTGGGGGGCTGGGACCGGGGAGCTGTTTTTT.

This clone was found a few times. The V call is TRBV29-1, the J call TRBJ2-3; 12 nucleotides line up with TRBD2. Trimming at V came to 2 bases and at J to 5 bases, leaving 5 bases not matched to a gene. In germline, CDR1 is SQVTM, CDR2 ANQGSEA. The CDR3 length is 15 residues. The CDR3 sequence is CSVESRLAGEDTQYF. For the CDR3, the DNA is TGCAGCGTTGAAAGCCGACTAGCGGGAGAAGATACGCAGTATTTT.

V and J are TRBV5-1 and TRBJ2-5; no firm D call. The CDR3 covers 13 residues. The germline CDR1 and CDR2 sequences are SGHRS and YFSETQ. V shed 0 bases and J shed 4 bases, with 7 bases lying between them. The CDR3 sequence is CASSLEARETQYF. The DNA for the CDR3 is TGCGCCAGCAGCTTGGAGGCCCGAGAGACCCAGTACTTC.

In this sample, this clone turned up many times. The J gene is TRBJ1-5, the V gene TRBV6-1, with 9 bases fitting TRBD1. The CDR3 loop spans 15 amino acids. Germline V lookup: CDR1 MNHNS, CDR2 SASEGT. The ends lost 5 bases at V and 4 bases at J; junction bases unmatched: 6. The CDR3 loop reads CASSSQGARNQPQHF. DNA for the CDR3: TGTGCCAGCAGTTCACAGGGGGCACGTAATCAGCCCCAGCATTTT.

The chain recombines TRBV21-1 with TRBJ1-5. TRBV21-1 is a pseudogene segment. This CDR3 has 16 amino acids. The CDR3 nucleotides are TGTGCCAGCAGCAAAGTGGGGATTCGGAGCAATCAGCCCCAGCATTTT. Translating it yields CASSKVGIRSNQPQHF.

The V call is TRBV11-2, the J call TRBJ2-3; the match to TRBD2 covers 9 bases. CDR1 is SGHAT, CDR2 FQNNGV, per germline. The CDR3 has 16 residues. The ends lost 2 bases at V and 5 bases at J; junction bases unmatched: 8. CDR3 nucleotide sequence: TGTGCCAGCAGCTTAATCTCTGCGGGAGGGGGAGATACGCAGTATTTT. Translated: CASSLISAGGGDTQYF. Together with reference TRBV11-2 and TRBJ2-3, the CDR3 gives the full variable domain: EAGVAQSPRYKIIEKRQSVAFWCNPISGHATLYWYQQILGQGPKLLIQFQNNGVVDDSQLPKDRFSAERLKGVDSTLKIQPAKLEDSAVYLCASSLISAGGGDTQYFGPGTRLTVL.

V and J are TRBV28 and TRBJ2-3; D is ambiguous. The CDR3 runs to 13 residues. The V gene lost 7 bases and the J gene lost 6 bases, with 14 bases spanning the gap. Germline V lookup: CDR1 MDHEN, CDR2 SYDVKM. In nucleotides, the CDR3 is TGTGCCAGCACCTCTCCCGGGCGGGATACGCAGTATTTT. Protein: CASTSPGRDTQYF. Full variable domain (missing parts from reference TRBV28 and TRBJ2-3): DVKVTQSSRYLVKRTGEKVFLECVQDMDHENMFWYRQDPGLGLRLIYFSYDVKMKEKGDIPEGYSVSREKKERFSLILESASTNQTSMYLCASTSPGRDTQYFGPGTRLTVL.

This chain's CDR3 is CASGLQPNEKLFF. The DNA for the CDR3 is TGTGCCAGCGGTCTGCAGCCTAATGAAAAACTGTTTTTT. The chain joins TRBV7-9 to TRBJ1-4; D unclear. Germline V gene sequence: CDR1 SEHNR, CDR2 FQNEAQ (reference sequence). The CDR3 runs to 13 residues. Deletions cut 8 bases from V and 3 bases from J, with 10 bases between.

The CDR3 is CASSSPQQGRHEQYF. CDR3 in DNA: TGTGCCAGCAGTTCCCCCCAACAGGGGAGGCACGAGCAGTACTTC. The V call is TRBV27, the J call TRBJ2-7; possibly TRBD1 for D (7 bases). The V gene's germline CDR1 is MNHEY and CDR2 SMNVEV (reference sequence). The V end was cut by 4 bases, the J end by 5 bases, with 18 bases between. The CDR3 runs to 15 residues.

The rearrangement links TRBV19 to TRBJ1-1; possible D gene TRBD1, 6 bases. The germline V gene has CDR1 LNHDA and CDR2 SQIVND (reference sequence). V gave up 5 bases and J gave up 2 bases, with 21 bases separating them. The CDR3 totals 17 residues. For the CDR3, the DNA is TGTGCCAGTAGTTCCACTTATCGACAGGCCATTAACACTGAAGCTTTCTTT. Protein sequence: CASSSTYRQAINTEAFF.

The chain links TRBV2 to TRBJ2-4; tentative D call: TRBD2 (5 bases). CDR1 SNHLY and CDR2 FYNNEI come from the germline V gene. There are 12 residues in the CDR3. V lost 7 bases and J 5 bases, leaving 9 bases between the germline ends. The CDR3 spells CASMIGENIQYF. CDR3 sequence (DNA): TGTGCCAGCATGATCGGGGAAAACATTCAGTACTTC. The full variable domain, rest sourced from reference TRBV2 and TRBJ2-4, is EPEVTQTPSHQVTQMGQEVILRCVPISNHLYFYWYRQILGQKVEFLVSFYNNEISEKSEIFDDQFSVERPDGSNFTLKIRSTKLEDSAMYFCASMIGENIQYFGAGTRLSVL.

V and J are TRBV28 and TRBJ1-1; 10 positions agree with TRBD1. The CDR3 is 17 residues long. The V segment lost 6 bases and the J segment 1 base; nucleotides outside the gene matches: 11. Germline assignment: CDR1 MDHEN and CDR2 SYDVKM. This CDR3 is CASSSFPGQGKNTEAFF. CDR3 sequence (DNA): TGTGCCAGCAGCTCTTTCCCGGGACAGGGGAAGAACACTGAAGCTTTCTTT.

This clone was recorded a few times. The chain carries TRBV11-3 and TRBJ2-7; 7 nucleotides agree with TRBD1. Trimming took 5 bases from V and 2 from J; bases not matched to a gene: 6. The CDR3 loop spans 14 amino acids. Germline values: CDR1 SGHNT, CDR2 YENEEA. The CDR3 loop is CASSRDSLAYEQYF. The CDR3 bases are TGTGCCAGCAGCCGGGACAGTTTAGCCTACGAGCAGTACTTC.

The CDR3 DNA is TGTGCCAGTAGTATTGGGGGGCCCTCCAAAAACATTCAGTACTTC. Residues: CASSIGGPSKNIQYF. The chain is built from TRBV19 and TRBJ2-4; perhaps D is TRBD1 or TRBD2 (6 bases each). Germline V gives CDR1 LNHDA, CDR2 SQIVND (reference sequence). The CDR3 runs 15 residues. Deletions cut 3 bases from V and 2 bases from J, with 11 bases between.